A selection of T cell receptor beta chains follows, all from one sample in a study of control samples from healthy donors and cancer patients. TCRdb keeps only in-frame clones here, not all; method: immunoSEQ multiplex PCR. The table lists about 120,000 clones, about 86% of them singletons. The sequencing sample was made of blood. All receptors come from a man aged 30 to 45 in good health. CDR3s include the opening cysteine and the closing phenylalanine or tryptophan. The D gene is left open where the match is weak. Not every row has a clone size; where given, it reads once, few, many or a size class.

-,TRBV5-1,-,17,TRBJ1-4,CASSLGGTGTANEKLFF,TGCGCCAGCAGCCTTGGGGGAACCGGGACGGCGAATGAAAAACTGTTTTTT
-,TRBV4-1,TRBD1,16,TRBJ1-4,CASSQGEGTANEKLFF,TGCGCCAGCAGCCAAGGAGAAGGGACAGCGAATGAAAAACTGTTTTTT
-,TRBV7-6,TRBD2,15,TRBJ2-1,CASSLESGGHNEQFF,TGTGCCAGCAGCTTAGAGTCGGGGGGGCACAATGAGCAGTTCTTC
-,TRBV25-1,-,12,TRBJ2-1,CASSEFQQEQFF,TGTGCCAGCAGTGAATTTCAGCAAGAGCAGTTCTTC
few,TRBV18,-,14,TRBJ1-5,CASSRTGTGQPQHF,TGTGCCAGCTCACGAACAGGGACGGGGCAGCCCCAGCATTTT
-,TRBV30,-,12,TRBJ1-4,CAWSVLREKLFF,TGTGCCTGGAGTGTACTACGGGAAAAACTGTTTTTT
-,TRBV7-9,-,15,TRBJ1-6,CASSPGRQYNSPLHF,TGTGCCAGCAGCCCAGGACGGCAATATAATTCACCCCTCCACTTT
-,TRBV12-3/TRBV12-4,-,13,TRBJ2-2,CASSLRDTGELFF,TGTGCCAGCAGTTTAAGGGACACCGGGGAGCTGTTTTTT
-,TRBV6-5,TRBD1,15,TRBJ1-1,CASIRDRAMNTEAFF,TGTGCCAGCATTAGAGACAGGGCAATGAACACTGAAGCTTTCTTT
-,TRBV3-1/TRBV3-2,-,14,TRBJ1-1,CASSQDGPNTEAFF,TGTGCCAGCAGCCAGGACGGTCCGAACACTGAAGCTTTCTTT
-,TRBV30,-,11,TRBJ1-1,CAWGVNTEAFF,TGTGCCTGGGGGGTGAACACTGAAGCTTTCTTT
-,TRBV7-9,TRBD1,18,TRBJ1-4,CASSLITGGAGTNEKLFF,TGTGCCAGCAGCTTAATCACAGGGGGCGCTGGAACTAATGAAAAACTGTTTTTT
-,TRBV5-1,TRBD1,17,TRBJ2-3,CASSSPPGQGSTDTQYF,TGCGCCAGCAGCTCGCCTCCGGGACAGGGGAGCACAGATACGCAGTATTTT
-,TRBV27,-,15,TRBJ1-4,CASSLRRGDHEKLFF,TGTGCCAGCAGTTTAAGGAGAGGGGATCATGAAAAACTGTTTTTT
few,TRBV28,-,12,TRBJ1-2,CASSLQYYGYTF,TGTGCCAGCAGTTTACAGTACTATGGCTACACCTTC
-,TRBV5-6,-,12,TRBJ1-3,CASSFLRNTIYF,TGTGCCAGCAGCTTTCTTCGAAACACCATATATTTT
-,TRBV15,-,14,TRBJ2-1,CATSAGPSYNEQFF,TGTGCCACCAGCGCAGGGCCCTCCTACAATGAGCAGTTCTTC
-,TRBV5-1,-,14,TRBJ1-1,CASSLGQDGTEAFF,TGCGCCAGCAGCTTGGGCCAAGACGGCACTGAAGCTTTCTTT